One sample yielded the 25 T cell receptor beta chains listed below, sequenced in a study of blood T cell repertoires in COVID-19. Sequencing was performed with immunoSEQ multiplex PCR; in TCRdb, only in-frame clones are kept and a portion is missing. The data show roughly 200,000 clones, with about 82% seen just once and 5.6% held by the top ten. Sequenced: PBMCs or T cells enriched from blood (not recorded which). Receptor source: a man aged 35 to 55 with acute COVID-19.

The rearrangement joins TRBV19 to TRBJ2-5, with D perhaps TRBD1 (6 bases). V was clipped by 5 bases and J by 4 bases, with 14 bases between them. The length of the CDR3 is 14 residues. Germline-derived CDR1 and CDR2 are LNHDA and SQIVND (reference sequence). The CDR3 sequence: CASSYREAGETQYF. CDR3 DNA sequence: TGTGCCAGTAGTTACAGGGAAGCAGGAGAGACCCAGTACTTC.

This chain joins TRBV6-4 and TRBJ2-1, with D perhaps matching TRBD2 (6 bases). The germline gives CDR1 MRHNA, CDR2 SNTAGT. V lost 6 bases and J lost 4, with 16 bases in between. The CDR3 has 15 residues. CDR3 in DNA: TGTGCCAGCAGAACCACCATGGGAGGATACAATGAGCAGTTCTTC. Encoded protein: CASRTTMGGYNEQFF.

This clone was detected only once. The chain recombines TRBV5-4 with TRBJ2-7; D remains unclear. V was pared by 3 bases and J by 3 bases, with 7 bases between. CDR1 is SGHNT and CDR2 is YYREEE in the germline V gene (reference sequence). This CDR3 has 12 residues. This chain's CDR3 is CASSSPGYEQYF. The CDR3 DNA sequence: TGTGCCAGCAGCTCTCCGGGCTACGAGCAGTACTTC. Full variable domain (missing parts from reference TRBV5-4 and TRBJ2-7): ETGVTQSPTHLIKTRGQQVTLRCSSQSGHNTVSWYQQALGQGPQFIFQYYREEENGRGNFPPRFSGLQFPNYSSELNVNALELDDSALYLCASSSPGYEQYFGPGTRLTVT.

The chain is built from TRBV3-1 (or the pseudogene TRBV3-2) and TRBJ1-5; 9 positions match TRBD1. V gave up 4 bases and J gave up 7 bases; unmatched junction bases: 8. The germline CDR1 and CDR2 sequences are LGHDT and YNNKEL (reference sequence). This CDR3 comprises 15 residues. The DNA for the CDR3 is TGTGCCAGCAGCCGGACAGGGGAAAGGGCACAGCCCCAGCATTTT. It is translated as CASSRTGERAQPQHF.

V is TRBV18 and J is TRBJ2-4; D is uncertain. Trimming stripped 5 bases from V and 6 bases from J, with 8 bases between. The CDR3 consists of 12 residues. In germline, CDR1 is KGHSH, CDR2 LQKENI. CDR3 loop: CASSTERNIQYF. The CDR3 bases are TGTGCCAGCTCAACGGAGCGAAACATTCAGTACTTC.

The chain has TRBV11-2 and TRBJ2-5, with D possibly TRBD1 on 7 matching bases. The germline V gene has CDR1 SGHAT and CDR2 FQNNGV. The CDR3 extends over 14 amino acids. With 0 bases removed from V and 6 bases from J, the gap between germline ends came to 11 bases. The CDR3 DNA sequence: TGTGCCAGCAGCTTAGACAGGGGGGCGAAGACCCAGTACTTC. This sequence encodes CASSLDRGAKTQYF. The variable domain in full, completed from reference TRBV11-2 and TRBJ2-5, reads EAGVAQSPRYKIIEKRQSVAFWCNPISGHATLYWYQQILGQGPKLLIQFQNNGVVDDSQLPKDRFSAERLKGVDSTLKIQPAKLEDSAVYLCASSLDRGAKTQYFGPGTRLLVL.

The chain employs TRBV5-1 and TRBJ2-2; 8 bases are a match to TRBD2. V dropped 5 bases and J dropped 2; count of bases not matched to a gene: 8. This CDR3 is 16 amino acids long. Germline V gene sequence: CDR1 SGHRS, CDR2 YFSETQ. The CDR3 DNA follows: TGCGCCAGCAGGAAACTAGCGGACTTTAACACCGGGGAGCTGTTTTTT. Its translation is CASRKLADFNTGELFF.

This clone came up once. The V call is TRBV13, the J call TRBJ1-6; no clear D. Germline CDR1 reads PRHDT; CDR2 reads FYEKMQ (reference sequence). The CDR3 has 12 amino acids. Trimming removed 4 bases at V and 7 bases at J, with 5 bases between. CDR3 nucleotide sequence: TGTGCCAGCAGCTCGGGGAATTCACCCCTCCACTTT. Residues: CASSSGNSPLHF.

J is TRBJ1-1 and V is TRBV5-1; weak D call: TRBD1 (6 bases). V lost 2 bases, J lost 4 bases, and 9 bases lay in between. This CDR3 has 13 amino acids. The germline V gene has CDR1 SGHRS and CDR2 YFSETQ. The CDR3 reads CASSFRGATEAFF. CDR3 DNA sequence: TGCGCCAGCAGCTTCCGGGGGGCCACTGAAGCTTTCTTT.

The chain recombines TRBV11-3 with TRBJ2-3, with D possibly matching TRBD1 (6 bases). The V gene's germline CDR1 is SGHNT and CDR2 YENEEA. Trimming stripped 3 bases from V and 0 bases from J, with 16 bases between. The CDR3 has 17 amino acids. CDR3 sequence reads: CASSLDGTGHSTDTQYF. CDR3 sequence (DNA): TGTGCCAGCAGCTTGGACGGGACGGGACATAGCACAGATACGCAGTATTTT.

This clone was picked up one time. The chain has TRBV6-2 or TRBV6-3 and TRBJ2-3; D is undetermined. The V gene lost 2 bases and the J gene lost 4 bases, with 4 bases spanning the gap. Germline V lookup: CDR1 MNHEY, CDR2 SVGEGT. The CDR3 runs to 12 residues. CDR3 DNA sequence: TGTGCCAGCAGTTACCTCCCAGATACGCAGTATTTT. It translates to CASSYLPDTQYF.

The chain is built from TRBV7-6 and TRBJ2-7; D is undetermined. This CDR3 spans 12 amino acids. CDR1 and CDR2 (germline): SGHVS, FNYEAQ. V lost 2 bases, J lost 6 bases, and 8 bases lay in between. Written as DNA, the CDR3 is TGTGCCAGCAGCTTAAATCGGTTCGAGCAGTACTTC. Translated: CASSLNRFEQYF. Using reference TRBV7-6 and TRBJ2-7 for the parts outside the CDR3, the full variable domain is GAGVSQSPRYKVTKRGQDVALRCDPISGHVSLYWYRQALGQGPEFLTYFNYEAQQDKSGLPNDRFSAERPEGSISTLTIQRTEQRDSAMYRCASSLNRFEQYFGPGTRLTVT.

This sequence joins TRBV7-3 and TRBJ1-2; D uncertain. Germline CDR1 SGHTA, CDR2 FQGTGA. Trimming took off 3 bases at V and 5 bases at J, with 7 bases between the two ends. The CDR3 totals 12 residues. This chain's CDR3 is CASSFNNYGYTF. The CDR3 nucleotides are TGTGCCAGCAGCTTTAACAATTATGGCTACACCTTC.

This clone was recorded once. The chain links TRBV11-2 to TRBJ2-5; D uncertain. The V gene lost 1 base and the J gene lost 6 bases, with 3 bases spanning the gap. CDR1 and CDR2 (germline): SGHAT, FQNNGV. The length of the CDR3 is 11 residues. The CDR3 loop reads CASSLVKTQYF. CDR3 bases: TGTGCCAGCAGCTTAGTCAAGACCCAGTACTTC.

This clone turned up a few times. CDR3 residues: CASSLFSRGNEKLFF. The CDR3 nucleotides read TGTGCCAGCAGTTTATTTTCCAGGGGGAATGAAAAACTGTTTTTT. This chain links TRBV28 with TRBJ1-4; TRBD1 agrees at 7 bases. CDR1 and CDR2 (germline): MDHEN, SYDVKM. The CDR3 runs to 15 residues. The V and J ends lost 1 base and 5 bases, in that order; junction bases with no gene match: 4. Combining the CDR3 with reference TRBV28 and TRBJ1-4 gives the whole variable domain DVKVTQSSRYLVKRTGEKVFLECVQDMDHENMFWYRQDPGLGLRLIYFSYDVKMKEKGDIPEGYSVSREKKERFSLILESASTNQTSMYLCASSLFSRGNEKLFFGSGTQLSVL.

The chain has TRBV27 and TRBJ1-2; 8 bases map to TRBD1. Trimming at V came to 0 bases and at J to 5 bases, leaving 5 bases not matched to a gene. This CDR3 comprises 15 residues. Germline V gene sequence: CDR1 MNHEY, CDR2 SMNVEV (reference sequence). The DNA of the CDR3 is TGTGCCAGCAGTTTATCCAGGGGGCGCATGTATGGCTACACCTTC. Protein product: CASSLSRGRMYGYTF.

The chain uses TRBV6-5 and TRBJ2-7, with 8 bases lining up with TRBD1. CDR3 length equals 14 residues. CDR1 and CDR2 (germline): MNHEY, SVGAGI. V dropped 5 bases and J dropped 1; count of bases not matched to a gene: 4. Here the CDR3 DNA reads TGTGCCAGCAGTCGACAGGGGAGTTCCTACGAGCAGTACTTC. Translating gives CASSRQGSSYEQYF.

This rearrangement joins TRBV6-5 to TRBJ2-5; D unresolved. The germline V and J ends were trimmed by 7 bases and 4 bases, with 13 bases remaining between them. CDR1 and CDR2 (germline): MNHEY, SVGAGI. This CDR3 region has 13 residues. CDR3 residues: CASNRQPGETQYF. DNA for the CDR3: TGTGCCAGCAATCGTCAACCCGGAGAGACCCAGTACTTC.

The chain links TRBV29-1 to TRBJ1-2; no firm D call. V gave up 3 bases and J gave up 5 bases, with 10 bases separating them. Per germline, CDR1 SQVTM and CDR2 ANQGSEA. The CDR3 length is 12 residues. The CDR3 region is CSVDRVEYGYTF. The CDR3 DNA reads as TGCAGCGTTGATCGTGTGGAGTATGGCTACACCTTC. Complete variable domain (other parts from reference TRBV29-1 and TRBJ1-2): SAVISQKPSRDICQRGTSLTIQCQVDSQVTMMFWYRQQPGQSLTLIATANQGSEATYESGFVIDKFPISRPNLTFSTLTVSNMSPEDSSIYLCSVDRVEYGYTFGSGTRLTVV.

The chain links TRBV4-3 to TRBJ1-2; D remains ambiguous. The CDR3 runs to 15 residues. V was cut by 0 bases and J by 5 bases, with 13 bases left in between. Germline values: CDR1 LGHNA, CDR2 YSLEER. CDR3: CASSQERAGLYGYTF. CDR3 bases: TGCGCCAGCAGCCAAGAGAGGGCGGGCCTTTATGGCTACACCTTC.

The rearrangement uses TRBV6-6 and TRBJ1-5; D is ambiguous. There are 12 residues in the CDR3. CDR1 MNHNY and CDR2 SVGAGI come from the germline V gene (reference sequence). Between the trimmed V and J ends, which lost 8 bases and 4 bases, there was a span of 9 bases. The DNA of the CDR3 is TGTGCCAGCGAGAATCAAAATCAGCCCCAGCATTTT. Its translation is CASENQNQPQHF.

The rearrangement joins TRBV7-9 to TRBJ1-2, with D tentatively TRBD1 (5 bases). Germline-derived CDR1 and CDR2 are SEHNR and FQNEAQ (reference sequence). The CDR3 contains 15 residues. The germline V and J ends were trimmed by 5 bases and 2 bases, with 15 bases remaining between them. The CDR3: CASSITTDLNYGYTF. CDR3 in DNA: TGTGCCAGCAGCATAACGACAGACTTAAACTATGGCTACACCTTC.

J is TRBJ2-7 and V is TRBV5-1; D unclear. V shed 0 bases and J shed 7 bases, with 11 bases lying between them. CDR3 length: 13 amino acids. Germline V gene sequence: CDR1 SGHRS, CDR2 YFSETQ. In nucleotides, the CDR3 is TGCGCCAGCAGCTTGGCCAACACGGAGGAGCAGTACTTC. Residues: CASSLANTEEQYF.

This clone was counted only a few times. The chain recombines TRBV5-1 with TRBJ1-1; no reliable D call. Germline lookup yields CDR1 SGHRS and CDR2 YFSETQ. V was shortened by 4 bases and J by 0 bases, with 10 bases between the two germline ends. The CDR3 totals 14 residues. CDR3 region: CASSEGGLNTEAFF. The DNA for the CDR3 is TGCGCCAGCAGCGAAGGAGGCCTGAACACTGAAGCTTTCTTT.

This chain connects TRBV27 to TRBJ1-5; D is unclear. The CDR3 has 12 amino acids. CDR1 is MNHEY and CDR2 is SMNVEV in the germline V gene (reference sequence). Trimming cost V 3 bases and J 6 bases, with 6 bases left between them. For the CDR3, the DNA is TGTGCCAGCAGTTTGATCGGTCAGCCCCAGCATTTT. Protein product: CASSLIGQPQHF.